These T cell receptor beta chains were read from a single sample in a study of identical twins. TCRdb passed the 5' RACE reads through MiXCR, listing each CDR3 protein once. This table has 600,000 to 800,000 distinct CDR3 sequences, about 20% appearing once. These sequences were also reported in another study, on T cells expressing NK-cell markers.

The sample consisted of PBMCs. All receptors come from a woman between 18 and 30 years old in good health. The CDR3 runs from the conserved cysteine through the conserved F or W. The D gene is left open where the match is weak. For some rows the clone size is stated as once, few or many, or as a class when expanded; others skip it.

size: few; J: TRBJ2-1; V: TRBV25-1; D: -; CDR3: CASSELRVTTNNEQFF; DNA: TGTGCCAGCAGTGAATTACGGGTAACGACGAACAATGAGCAGTTCTTC
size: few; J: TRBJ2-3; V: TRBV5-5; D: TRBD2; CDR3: CASSLVLARGTDTQYF; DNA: TGTGCCAGCAGCTTGGTACTAGCGAGAGGCACAGATACGCAGTATTTT
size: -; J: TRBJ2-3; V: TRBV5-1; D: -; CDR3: CASSLIEGSDTQYF; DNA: TGCGCCAGCAGCTTGATAGAGGGCTCAGATACGCAGTATTTT
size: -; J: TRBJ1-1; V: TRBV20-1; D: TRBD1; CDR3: CSADRGRTEAFF; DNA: TGCAGTGCGGACAGGGGTCGCACTGAAGCTTTCTTT
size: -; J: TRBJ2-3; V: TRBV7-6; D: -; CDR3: CASSMVDGDTQYF; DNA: TGTGCCAGCAGCATGGTAGACGGCGATACGCAGTATTTT
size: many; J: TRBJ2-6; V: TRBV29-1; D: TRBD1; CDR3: CSVTGAGANVLTF; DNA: TGCAGCGTTACAGGGGCTGGGGCCAACGTCCTGACTTTC
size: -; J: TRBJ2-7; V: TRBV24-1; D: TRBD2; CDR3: CATSDLSGRLYF; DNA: TGTGCCACCAGTGACCTTAGCGGGAGATTGTACTTC
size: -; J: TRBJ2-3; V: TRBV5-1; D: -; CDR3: CASSKDIRTDTQYF; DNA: TGCGCCAGCAGCAAGGACATCCGCACAGATACGCAGTATTTT
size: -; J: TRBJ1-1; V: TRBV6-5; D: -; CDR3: CASALGDTEAFF; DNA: TGTGCCAGCGCATTGGGGGACACTGAAGCTTTCTTT
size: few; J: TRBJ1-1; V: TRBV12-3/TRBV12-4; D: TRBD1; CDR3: CASSFPGQEYTEAFF; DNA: TGTGCCAGCAGTTTTCCGGGACAGGAATACACTGAAGCTTTCTTT
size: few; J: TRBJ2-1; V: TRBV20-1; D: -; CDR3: CSARRSGARNEQFF; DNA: TGCAGTGCTCGTCGGAGCGGCGCTCGAAATGAGCAGTTCTTC
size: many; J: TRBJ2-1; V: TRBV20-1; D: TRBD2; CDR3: CSARGTPGLAGGEQFF; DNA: TGCAGTGCTAGGGGTACACCGGGACTAGCGGGAGGTGAGCAGTTCTTC
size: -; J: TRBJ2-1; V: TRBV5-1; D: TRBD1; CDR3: CATSGTGYNEQFF; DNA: TGCGCCACCTCCGGGACAGGGTACAATGAGCAGTTCTTC
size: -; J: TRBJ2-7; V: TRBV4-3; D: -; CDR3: CASSQDRTDYYEQYF; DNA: TGCGCCAGCAGCCAAGATCGGACTGATTACTACGAGCAGTACTTC
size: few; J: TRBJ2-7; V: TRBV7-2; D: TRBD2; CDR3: CASSSTSAISYEQYF; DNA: TGTGCCAGCAGTTCGACTAGCGCAATCTCCTACGAGCAGTACTTC
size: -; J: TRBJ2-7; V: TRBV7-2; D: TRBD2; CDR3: CASSYTSGSSPSYEQYF; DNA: TGTGCCAGCAGCTATACTAGCGGGAGCTCCCCCTCCTACGAGCAGTACTTC
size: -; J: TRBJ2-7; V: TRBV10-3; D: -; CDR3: CAISDRQALPYEQYF; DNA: TGTGCCATCAGCGATAGACAGGCACTACCCTACGAGCAGTACTTC
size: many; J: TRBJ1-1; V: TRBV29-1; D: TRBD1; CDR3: CSVAGQGTEAFF; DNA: TGCAGCGTTGCGGGACAGGGTACTGAAGCTTTCTTT
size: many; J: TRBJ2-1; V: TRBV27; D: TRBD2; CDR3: CASSLGSGRFQSYNEQFF; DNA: TGTGCCAGCAGTTTGGGTAGCGGGAGATTTCAGTCCTACAATGAGCAGTTCTTC
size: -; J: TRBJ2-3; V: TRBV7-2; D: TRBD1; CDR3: CASSKRTGASTDTQYF; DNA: TGTGCCAGCAGCAAACGGACAGGGGCAAGCACAGATACGCAGTATTTT
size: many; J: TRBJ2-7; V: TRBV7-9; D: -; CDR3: CASSPNRERSEQYF; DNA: TGTGCCAGCAGCCCAAACAGGGAGAGGAGCGAGCAGTACTTC
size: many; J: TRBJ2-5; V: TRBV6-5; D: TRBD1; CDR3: CASSFRGPQETQYF; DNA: TGTGCCAGCAGTTTCAGGGGGCCCCAAGAGACCCAGTACTTC
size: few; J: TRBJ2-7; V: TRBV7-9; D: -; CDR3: CASSPAGIEQYF; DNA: TGTGCCAGCAGCCCCGCAGGTATCGAGCAGTACTTC
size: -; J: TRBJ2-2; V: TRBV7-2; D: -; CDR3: CASSLDGGPNTGELFF; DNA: TGTGCCAGCAGCTTAGATGGGGGGCCGAACACCGGGGAGCTGTTTTTT
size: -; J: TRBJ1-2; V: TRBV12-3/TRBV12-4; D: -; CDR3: CASSSPESNYGYTF; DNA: TGTGCCAGCAGTTCCCCGGAGTCAAACTATGGCTACACCTTC
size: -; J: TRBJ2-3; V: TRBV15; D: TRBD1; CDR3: CATRLTWTGEGDTQYF; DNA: TGTGCCACCAGACTAACCTGGACAGGGGAAGGAGATACGCAGTATTTT
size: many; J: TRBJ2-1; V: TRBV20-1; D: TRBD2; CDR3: CSAAGLAGGPYNEQFF; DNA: TGCAGTGCTGCGGGACTAGCGGGGGGTCCTTACAATGAGCAGTTCTTC
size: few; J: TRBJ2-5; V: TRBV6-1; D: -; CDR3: CASTSLGAGLQETQYF; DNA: TGTGCCAGCACCTCCCTGGGGGCCGGGCTCCAAGAGACCCAGTACTTC
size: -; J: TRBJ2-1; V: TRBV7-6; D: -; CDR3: CASSLTQGHYNEQFF; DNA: TGTGCCAGCAGCTTAACTCAGGGGCACTACAATGAGCAGTTCTTC
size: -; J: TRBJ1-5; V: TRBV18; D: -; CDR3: CASSPPGEGQPQHF; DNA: TGTGCCAGCTCACCACCGGGGGAGGGGCAGCCCCAGCATTTT
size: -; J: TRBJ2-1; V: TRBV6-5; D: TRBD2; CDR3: CASSYSSRSGGFYNEQFF; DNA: TGTGCCAGCAGTTACTCGAGTAGAAGCGGGGGGTTCTACAATGAGCAGTTCTTC
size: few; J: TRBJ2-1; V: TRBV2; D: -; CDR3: CASRLTTYNEQFF; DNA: TGTGCCAGCAGGCTGACGACCTACAATGAGCAGTTCTTC
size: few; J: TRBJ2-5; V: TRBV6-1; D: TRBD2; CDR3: CASNQRGGPGETQYF; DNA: TGTGCCAGCAATCAGCGGGGGGGCCCTGGAGAGACCCAGTACTTC
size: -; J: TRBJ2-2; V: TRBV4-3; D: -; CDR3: CASSRGTGEGTGELFF; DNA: TGCGCCAGCAGCCGGGGAACGGGAGAAGGCACCGGGGAGCTGTTTTTT
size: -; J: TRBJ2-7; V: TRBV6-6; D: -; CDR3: CASTVDAHHEQYF; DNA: TGTGCCAGCACCGTTGACGCACACCACGAGCAGTACTTC
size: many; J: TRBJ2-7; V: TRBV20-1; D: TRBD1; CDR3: CSAWDRASYEQYF; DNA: TGCAGTGCTTGGGACAGAGCCTCCTACGAGCAGTACTTC
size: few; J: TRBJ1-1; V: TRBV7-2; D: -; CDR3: CASSLGGGRAFF; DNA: TGTGCCAGCAGCTTAGGGGGGGGAAGAGCTTTCTTT